A selection of T cell receptor beta chains follows, all from one sample in a study of neurological immune-mediated disorders. TCRdb itself ran the 5' RACE reads through MiXCR, one entry per CDR3 protein. The repertoire holds 84,000 or so distinct CDR3 sequences, under 4.5% seen once, with around 5.8% in the top ten. Sequenced input: PBMCs. Receptors originate from a woman aged 55 to 70 with multiple sclerosis. Each CDR3 is given with its conserved first and last residue. The D gene is left open where the match is weak. Sizes are listed as how often the clone was seen (once, few, many) or a class if it is expanded.

CDR3 DNA: TGTGCCAGCAGCTTACGGACAGCTTATAGCAATCAGCCCCAGCATTTT
CDR3 protein: CASSLRTAYSNQPQHF
clone size: many
V gene: TRBV7-2
J gene: TRBJ1-5
D gene: .

CDR3 DNA: TGCGCCAGCAGCTTGGATGGACACGCCGCTAACACTGAAGCTTTCTTT
CDR3 protein: CASSLDGHAANTEAFF
clone size: many
V gene: TRBV5-1
J gene: TRBJ1-1
D gene: .

CDR3 DNA: TGCGCCAGCAGCACTATGACTAGCGGGGCTTACAATGAGCAGTTCTTC
CDR3 protein: CASSTMTSGAYNEQFF
clone size: many
V gene: TRBV5-1
J gene: TRBJ2-1
D gene: TRBD2

CDR3 DNA: TGCAGCGTAGGGAGTGGCGGTGAGCAGTTCTTC
CDR3 protein: CSVGSGGEQFF
clone size: many
V gene: TRBV29-1
J gene: TRBJ2-1
D gene: .

CDR3 DNA: TGTGCCAGCAGCTTGATGGGACTGCAGACAGATACGCAGTATTTT
CDR3 protein: CASSLMGLQTDTQYF
clone size: many
V gene: TRBV5-4
J gene: TRBJ2-3
D gene: .

CDR3 DNA: TGTGCCAGCAGCTTGGGTGGTCAGGGGACAACCTACGAGCAGTACTTC
CDR3 protein: CASSLGGQGTTYEQYF
clone size: many
V gene: TRBV5-6
J gene: TRBJ2-7
D gene: .

CDR3 DNA: TGCGCCAGCAGCTCTTCAGGGGGTAATGAAAAACTGTTTTTT
CDR3 protein: CASSSSGGNEKLFF
clone size: few
V gene: TRBV5-1
J gene: TRBJ1-4
D gene: TRBD1

CDR3 DNA: TGTGCCAGCAGTAACAGTGGGAATCAGCCCCAGCATTTT
CDR3 protein: CASSNSGNQPQHF
clone size: many
V gene: TRBV27
J gene: TRBJ1-5
D gene: .

CDR3 DNA: TGTGCCTGGAGCCGTCTTTCGACAGGGCTGGCGAACACTGAAGCTTTCTTT
CDR3 protein: CAWSRLSTGLANTEAFF
clone size: many
V gene: TRBV30
J gene: TRBJ1-1
D gene: TRBD1

CDR3 DNA: TGTGCCAGTAGTCGGTGGCAGGATTATGGCTACACCTTC
CDR3 protein: CASSRWQDYGYTF
clone size: few
V gene: TRBV19
J gene: TRBJ1-2
D gene: .

CDR3 DNA: TGTGCCACCAGCAGAGGAACAGGGAGGTCCTATGGCTACACCTTC
CDR3 protein: CATSRGTGRSYGYTF
clone size: many
V gene: TRBV15
J gene: TRBJ1-2
D gene: .

CDR3 DNA: TGTGCCAGCAGCCCTTCATCGGCCAGCAATCAGCCCCAGCATTTT
CDR3 protein: CASSPSSASNQPQHF
clone size: many
V gene: TRBV7-8
J gene: TRBJ1-5
D gene: .

CDR3 DNA: TGTGCCAGCAGCCAAGACTACACAGATACGCAGTATTTT
CDR3 protein: CASSQDYTDTQYF
clone size: many
V gene: TRBV3-1
J gene: TRBJ2-3
D gene: .

CDR3 DNA: TGCGCCAGCAGCTTGGTAGGAGGCCGGGATCGCAACTATGGCTACACCTTC
CDR3 protein: CASSLVGGRDRNYGYTF
clone size: many
V gene: TRBV5-1
J gene: TRBJ1-2
D gene: .

CDR3 DNA: TGCGCCAGCAGCTCTTTAGGGGTCGGATCCTACGAGCAGTACTTC
CDR3 protein: CASSSLGVGSYEQYF
clone size: many
V gene: TRBV5-1
J gene: TRBJ2-7
D gene: .

CDR3 DNA: TGCGCCAGCAGCCACAATACAGAAATCTCTGGAAACACCATATATTTT
CDR3 protein: CASSHNTEISGNTIYF
clone size: many
V gene: TRBV4-1
J gene: TRBJ1-3
D gene: .

CDR3 DNA: TGTGCCAGCAGCCCCCGGGGGAACTATGGCTACACCTTC
CDR3 protein: CASSPRGNYGYTF
clone size: many
V gene: TRBV4-2
J gene: TRBJ1-2
D gene: .

CDR3 DNA: TGCGCCAGCGGCCCCGGGGATACGCAGTATTTT
CDR3 protein: CASGPGDTQYF
clone size: many
V gene: TRBV5-1
J gene: TRBJ2-3
D gene: .

CDR3 DNA: TGTGCCAGCAGCCCACTTTATTTAACGGCCGGGGAGCTGTTTTTT
CDR3 protein: CASSPLYLTAGELFF
clone size: many
V gene: TRBV5-5
J gene: TRBJ2-2
D gene: .

CDR3 DNA: TGCAGTGCTAGGACTACGGGTTTGCGAGAAAAACTGTTTTTT
CDR3 protein: CSARTTGLREKLFF
clone size: many
V gene: TRBV20-1
J gene: TRBJ1-4
D gene: .